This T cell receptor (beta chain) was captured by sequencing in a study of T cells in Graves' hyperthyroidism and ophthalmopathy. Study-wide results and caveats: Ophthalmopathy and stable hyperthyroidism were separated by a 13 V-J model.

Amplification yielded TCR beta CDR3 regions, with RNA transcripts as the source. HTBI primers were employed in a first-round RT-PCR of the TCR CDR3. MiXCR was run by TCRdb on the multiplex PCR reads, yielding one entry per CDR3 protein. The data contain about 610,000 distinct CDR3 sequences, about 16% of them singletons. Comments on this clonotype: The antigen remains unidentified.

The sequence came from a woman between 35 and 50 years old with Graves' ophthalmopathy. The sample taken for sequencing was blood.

The CDR3 protein is CASRIGQWLNYGYTF. In nucleotides, the CDR3 is TGTGCCAGCAGGATCGGACAGTGGCTAAACTATGGCTACACCTTC. The V gene is TRBV6-1, the J gene TRBJ1-2, with D perhaps TRBD1 (6 bases). The V and J ends lost 6 bases and 2 bases respectively, with 16 bases between them. The CDR3 totals 15 residues. Per the germline V gene, CDR1 is MNHNS and CDR2 is SASEGT.